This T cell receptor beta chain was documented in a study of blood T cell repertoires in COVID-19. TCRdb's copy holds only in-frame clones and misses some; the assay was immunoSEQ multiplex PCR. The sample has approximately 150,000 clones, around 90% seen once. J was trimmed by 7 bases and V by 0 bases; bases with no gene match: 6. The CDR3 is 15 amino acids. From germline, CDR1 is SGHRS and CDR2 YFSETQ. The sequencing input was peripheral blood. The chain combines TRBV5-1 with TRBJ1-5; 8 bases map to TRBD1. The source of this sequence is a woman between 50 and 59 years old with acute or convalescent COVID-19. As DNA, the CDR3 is TGCGCCAGCAGCTTGGCCCCAGGGGGCGGGCAGCCCCAGCATTTT. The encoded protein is CASSLAPGGGQPQHF.